What follows are 10 T cell receptor beta chains derived from one specimen sequenced in a study of T cell responses to AZD1222 COVID-19 vaccine. The table came from immunoSEQ multiplex PCR; TCRdb's copy has only in-frame clones and leaves some out. The table lists about 56,000 clones, 80% to 90% of them singletons. Sequences were derived from peripheral blood, sampled on day 0 of AZD1222 vaccination. These receptors came from an adult in good health.

The chain uses TRBV24-1 and TRBJ1-2; D is possibly TRBD1 (6 bases). The V gene lost 0 bases and the J gene lost 8 bases, with 15 bases spanning the gap. Germline-derived CDR1 and CDR2 are KGHDR and SFDVKD. The CDR3 contains 15 residues. The CDR3, as DNA: TGTGCCACCAGTGATTTGCCTGGGGGGCCTGGGGGCTACACCTTC. It translates to CATSDLPGGPGGYTF.

This rearrangement joins TRBV2 to TRBJ2-3; TRBD1 matches 7 bases. The CDR3 has 15 residues. Germline V lookup: CDR1 SNHLY, CDR2 FYNNEI. V lost 6 bases to trimming and J lost 0 bases; unmatched junction nucleotides: 6. In DNA, the CDR3 is TGTGCCAGCAGGAAGGGGGCGGCTAGCACAGATACGCAGTATTTT. It translates to CASRKGAASTDTQYF.

V usage is TRBV5-6 and J usage is TRBJ2-6; TRBD1 matches at 8 bases. Trimming removed 4 bases from V and 1 base from J; junction bases left unmatched: 10. The V gene's germline CDR1 is SGHDT and CDR2 YYEEEE. The CDR3 length is 18 residues. This CDR3 reads CASSPGTGLRSGANVLTF. CDR3 nucleotides: TGTGCCAGCAGCCCTGGGACAGGTTTAAGATCTGGGGCCAACGTCCTGACTTTC.

The chain combines TRBV15 with TRBJ2-7, with 8 bases matching TRBD1. Germline values: CDR1 LNHNV, CDR2 YYDKDF (reference sequence). The CDR3 totals 16 residues. V was clipped by 2 bases and J by 1 base; unmatched bases: 7. This chain's CDR3 is CATSRPDRGNSYEQYF. As DNA, the CDR3 is TGTGCCACCAGCAGACCAGACAGGGGAAATTCCTACGAGCAGTACTTC.

A single count supports this clone. V gene TRBV30 combines with J gene TRBJ2-3, with 7 bases that match TRBD2. The V gene end was trimmed by 0 bases and the J gene end by 4 bases; junction bases not matched to a gene: 7. The CDR3 loop spans 15 amino acids. Per germline, CDR1 GTSNPN and CDR2 SVGIG (reference sequence). The CDR3 DNA sequence: TGTGCCTGGAGTGTCGGCAGCGGGGAGTCAGATACGCAGTATTTT. Translation: CAWSVGSGESDTQYF.

The chain uses TRBV7-9 and TRBJ2-7; either TRBD1 or TRBD2 may fit D (5 bases each). This CDR3 is 14 amino acids long. Trimming removed 5 bases from V and 3 bases from J, with 14 bases in between. Germline V gene data show CDR1 as SEHNR and CDR2 as FQNEAQ (reference sequence). CDR3 bases: TGTGCCAGCAGCCCCCGGGACCGAAACTACGAGCAGTACTTC. Amino acids: CASSPRDRNYEQYF.

Only one count was recorded for this clone. CDR3 DNA sequence: TGTGCCAGCAGTCCAACGACAGGGAGGGGGTCCACCTCTATCAGGGGTGCTGAAGCTTTCTTT. Amino acids: CASSPTTGRGSTSIRGAEAFF. This rearrangement joins TRBV6-6 to TRBJ1-1; 7 nucleotides agree with TRBD1. V lost 5 bases, J lost 6 bases, and 30 bases stayed unmatched. In germline, CDR1 is MNHNY, CDR2 SVGAGI (reference sequence). The CDR3 length is 21 residues.

The V gene is TRBV4-1, the J gene TRBJ1-2; a weak D match, TRBD1 (6 bases). Germline V gene lookup returns CDR1 MGHRA and CDR2 YSYEKL. CDR3 length equals 18 residues. Trimming shortened V by 0 bases and J by 0 bases, and 17 bases separated the two germline ends. CDR3 amino acids: CASSQERYRDLSNYGYTF. The CDR3 nucleotides are TGCGCCAGCAGCCAAGAAAGATACAGGGACTTATCTAACTATGGCTACACCTTC.

This chain joins TRBV18 and TRBJ2-2; no definite D call. The length of the CDR3 is 14 residues. Germline V CDR1 and CDR2: KGHSH, LQKENI. The ends were cut back, 0 bases at V and 1 base at J, with 3 bases in the middle. The CDR3 DNA is TGTGCCAGCTCACCACCCTGGAACACCGGGGAGCTGTTTTTT. Its translation: CASSPPWNTGELFF.

The gene calls are TRBV7-6 and TRBJ1-6; TRBD1 aligns across 8 bases. CDR1 and CDR2 (germline): SGHVS, FNYEAQ. Trimming cost V 2 bases and J 6 bases; bases outside gene matches: 9. The CDR3 loop spans 17 amino acids. DNA of the CDR3: TGTGCCAGCAGCTTACTCGGACAGGGTGGCATTAATTCACCCCTCCACTTT. Amino acids: CASSLLGQGGINSPLHF. Together with reference TRBV7-6 and TRBJ1-6, the CDR3 gives the full variable domain: GAGVSQSPRYKVTKRGQDVALRCDPISGHVSLYWYRQALGQGPEFLTYFNYEAQQDKSGLPNDRFSAERPEGSISTLTIQRTEQRDSAMYRCASSLLGQGGINSPLHFGNGTRLTVT.